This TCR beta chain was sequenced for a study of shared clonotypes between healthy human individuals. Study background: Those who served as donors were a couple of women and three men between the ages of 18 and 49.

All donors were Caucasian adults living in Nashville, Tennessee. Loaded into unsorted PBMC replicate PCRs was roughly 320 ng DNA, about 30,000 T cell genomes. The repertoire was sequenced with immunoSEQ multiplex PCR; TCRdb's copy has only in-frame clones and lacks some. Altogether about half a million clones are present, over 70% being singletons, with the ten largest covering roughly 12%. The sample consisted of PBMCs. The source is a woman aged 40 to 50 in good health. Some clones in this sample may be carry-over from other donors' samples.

The chain's CDR3 is CASSPIGIAGGHEQYF. In DNA form, the CDR3 reads TGTGCCAGCAGCCCCATTGGGATAGCGGGAGGGCACGAGCAGTACTTC. The genes are TRBV5-4 and TRBJ2-7; 11 bases agree with TRBD2. The germline V gene has CDR1 SGHNT and CDR2 YYREEE (reference sequence). This CDR3 region has 16 residues. Trimming at V came to 4 bases and at J to 5 bases, leaving 11 bases not matched to a gene.